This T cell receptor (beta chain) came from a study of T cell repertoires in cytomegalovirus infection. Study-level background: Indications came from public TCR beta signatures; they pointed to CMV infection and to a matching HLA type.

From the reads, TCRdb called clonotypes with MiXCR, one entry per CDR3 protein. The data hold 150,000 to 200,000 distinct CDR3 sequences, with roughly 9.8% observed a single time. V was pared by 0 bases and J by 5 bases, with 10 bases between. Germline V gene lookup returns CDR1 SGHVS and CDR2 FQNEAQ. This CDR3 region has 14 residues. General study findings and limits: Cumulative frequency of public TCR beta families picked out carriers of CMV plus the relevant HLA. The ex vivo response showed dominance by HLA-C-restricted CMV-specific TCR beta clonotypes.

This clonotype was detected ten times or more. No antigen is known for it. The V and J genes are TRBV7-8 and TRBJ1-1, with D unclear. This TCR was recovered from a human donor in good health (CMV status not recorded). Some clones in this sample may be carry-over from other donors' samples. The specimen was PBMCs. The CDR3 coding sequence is TGTGCCAGCAGCTTAGCGGCTGGTTCGACTGAAGCTTTCTTT. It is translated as CASSLAAGSTEAFF. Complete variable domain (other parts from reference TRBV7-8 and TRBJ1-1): GAGVSQSPRYKVAKRGQDVALRCDPISGHVSLFWYQQALGQGPEFLTYFQNEAQLDKSGLPSDRFFAERPEGSVSTLKIQRTQQEDSAVYLCASSLAAGSTEAFFGQGTRLTVV.